The clone carrying this T cell receptor beta chain was seen a few times. Constant-region priming of roughly 500 ng total RNA yielded TCR beta cDNA. TCR beta libraries came from three nested multiplex PCR rounds using slightly modified ARM-PCR. A C-beta reverse primer was combined with TRBV1-TRBV30 forward primers in the first two PCR rounds, and each round had 10 cycles. TCRdb recomputed calls from the multiplex PCR reads with MiXCR, one row per CDR3 protein. The repertoire holds about 20,000 distinct CDR3 sequences, with roughly 72% as singletons. The source of the sample is a study of tumor-infiltrating lymphocytes in primary liver carcinoma. The junction had 17 bases not matched to a gene; V was cut back by 8 bases and J by 8 bases. This CDR3 comprises 17 residues. Germline V lookup: CDR1 MNHEY, CDR2 SVGAGI. DNA and RNA were both co-extracted from about 19-30 mg of bulk tissue that had not been sorted.

Sequenced material: liver tumor tissue from sampling region 1. Subset described: tumor region T1, superior pole. This TCR came from a man aged 35 to 55 with primary liver carcinoma and hepatitis B virus infection. The V call is TRBV6-5, the J call TRBJ2-2; TRBD2 matches 10 bases. CDR3 sequence: CASQGRLAGVVRGELFF. The CDR3 bases are TGTGCCAGCCAGGGCCGGCTAGCGGGAGTGGTTCGTGGGGAGCTGTTTTTT.